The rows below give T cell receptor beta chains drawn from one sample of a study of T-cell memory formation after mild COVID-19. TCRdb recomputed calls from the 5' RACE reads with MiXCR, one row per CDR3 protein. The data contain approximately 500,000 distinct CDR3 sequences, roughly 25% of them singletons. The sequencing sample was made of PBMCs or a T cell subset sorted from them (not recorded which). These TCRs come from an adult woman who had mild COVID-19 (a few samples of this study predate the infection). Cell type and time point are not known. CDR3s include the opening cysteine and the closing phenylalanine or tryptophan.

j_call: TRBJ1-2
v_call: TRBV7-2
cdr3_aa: CASSLESTGGVGGYTF

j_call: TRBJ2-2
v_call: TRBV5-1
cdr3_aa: CASGLAMNTGELFF

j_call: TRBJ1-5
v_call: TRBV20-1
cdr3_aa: CSARDYRGMENQPQHF

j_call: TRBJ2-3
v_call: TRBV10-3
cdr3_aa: CAVQEDSTDTQYF

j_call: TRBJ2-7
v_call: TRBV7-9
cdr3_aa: CASSLDRVSNEQYF

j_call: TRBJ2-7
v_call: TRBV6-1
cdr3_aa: CASSTIQGGYYEQYF

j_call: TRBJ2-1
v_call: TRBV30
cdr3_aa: CAWSGWATVSSYNEQFF

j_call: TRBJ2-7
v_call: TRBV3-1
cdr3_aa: CASSQDRVGMYF

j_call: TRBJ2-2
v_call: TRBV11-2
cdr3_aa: CASSLGGRNTGELFF

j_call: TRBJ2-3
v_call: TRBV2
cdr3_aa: CASSEAPGLRADTQYF

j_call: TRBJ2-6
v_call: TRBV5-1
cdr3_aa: CASSSDASSGANVLTF

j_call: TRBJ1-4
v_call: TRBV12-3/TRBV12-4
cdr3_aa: CASSLSTDEKLFF

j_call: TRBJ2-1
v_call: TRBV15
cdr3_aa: CATSRDVNNEQFF

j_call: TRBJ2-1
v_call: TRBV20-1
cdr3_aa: CSARDPVGGWEQFF

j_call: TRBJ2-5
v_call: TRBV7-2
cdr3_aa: CASRSGGLAFQETQYF

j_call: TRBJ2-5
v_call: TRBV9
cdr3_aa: CASSPVAAQETQYF

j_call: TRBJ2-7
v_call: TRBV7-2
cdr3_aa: CASTGYSSYEQYF

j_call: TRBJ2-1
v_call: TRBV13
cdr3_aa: CASSTRHSRGPGNEQFF

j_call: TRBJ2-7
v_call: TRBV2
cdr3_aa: CASRGHTPYEQYF

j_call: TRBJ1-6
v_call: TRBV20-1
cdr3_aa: CSARDVEDSPLHF

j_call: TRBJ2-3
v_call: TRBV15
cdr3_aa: CATSREPGTDTQYF

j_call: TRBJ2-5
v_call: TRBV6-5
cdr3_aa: CASTTGGKETQYF

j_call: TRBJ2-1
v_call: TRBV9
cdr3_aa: CASSPGSEQFF

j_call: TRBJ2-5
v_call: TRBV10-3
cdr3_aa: CATAQGAPETQYF

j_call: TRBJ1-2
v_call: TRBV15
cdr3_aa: CATSRDQDDLYGYTF

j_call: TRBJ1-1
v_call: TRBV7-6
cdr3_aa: CASSLAGGSAGSEAFF

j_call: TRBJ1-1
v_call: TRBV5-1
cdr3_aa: CASSLEVYLNTEAFF

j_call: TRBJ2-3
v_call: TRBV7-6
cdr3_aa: CASSQTAGGTDTQYF

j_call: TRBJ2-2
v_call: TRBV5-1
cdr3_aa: CASSGQGANTGELFF

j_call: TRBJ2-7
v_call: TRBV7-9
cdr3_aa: CASSTAGGHYEQYF

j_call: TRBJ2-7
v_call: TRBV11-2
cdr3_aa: CASSSPGLAASRYF

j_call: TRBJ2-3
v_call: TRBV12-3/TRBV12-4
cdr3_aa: CASSLDGGRTDTQYF

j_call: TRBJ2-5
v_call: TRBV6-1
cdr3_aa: CASSEQDRGVETQYF

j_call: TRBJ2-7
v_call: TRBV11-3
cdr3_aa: CASSSGGGSSYEQYF

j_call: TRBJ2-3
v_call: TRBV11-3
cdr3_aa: CASSLSIWAGTDTQYF

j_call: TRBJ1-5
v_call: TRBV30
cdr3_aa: CAWSGGQGQPQHF

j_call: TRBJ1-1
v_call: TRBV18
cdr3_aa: CASSPPRSRSGVSYEAFF

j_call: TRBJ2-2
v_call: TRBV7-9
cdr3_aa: CASSPITTGELFF

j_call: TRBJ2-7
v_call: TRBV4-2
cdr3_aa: CASSQEGGTYEQYF

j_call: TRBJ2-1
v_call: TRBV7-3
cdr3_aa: CASSWDRGQVYNEQFF

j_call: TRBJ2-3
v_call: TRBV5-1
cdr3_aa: CASSLQGRSDTQYF

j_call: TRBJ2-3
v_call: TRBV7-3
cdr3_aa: CASSWKTGGRLYIDTQYF

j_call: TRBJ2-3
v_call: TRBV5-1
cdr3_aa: CASSLAVYGDTQYF

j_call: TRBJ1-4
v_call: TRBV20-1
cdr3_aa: CSARDWGQGPEKLFF

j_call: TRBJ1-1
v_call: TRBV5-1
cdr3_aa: CASSLGQGSNTEAFF

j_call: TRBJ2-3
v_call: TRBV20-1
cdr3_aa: CSARDLGRTGTDTQYF